The T cell receptor beta chain under discussion was sequenced for a study of beta chain features in type 1 diabetes. The germline V gene encodes CDR1 ENHRY and CDR2 SYGVKD. The CDR3 runs to 19 residues. V dropped 6 bases and J dropped 1; count of bases not matched to a gene: 15. Whole-study findings and limits: Among all four CD4+ subsets, Type 1 diabetes patients had TCRB CDR3s that were moderately but significantly shorter.

Details on this clone: Antigen unknown.

Expressed TCRB transcripts were sequenced, since all the RNA that had been isolated was reverse transcribed. Only in-frame clones appear in the TCRdb table, and some are missing; sequencing was by immunoSEQ multiplex PCR. The sample includes 120,000 or so clones, 16% of them seen just once. Sequencing was done on a sample of central memory CD4+ T cells from blood. The chain carries TRBV10-3 and TRBJ2-1, with 10 positions matching TRBD1. The sequence was obtained from a man aged 25-45 years with type 1 diabetes. The CDR3, as DNA: TGTGCCATCAGGGCCCAAGGACAGGGGGATCGGTCATCCTACAATGAGCAGTTCTTC. Translating gives CAIRAQGQGDRSSYNEQFF.